These 20 T cell receptor beta chains came from one sample sequenced in a study of OX40 agonist ivuxolimab in advanced cancers. Libraries were prepared by immunoSEQ multiplex PCR; TCRdb keeps only in-frame clonotypes and omits some of them. This table holds some 100,000 clones, roughly 90% found once. Sequences were derived from CD4+ or CD8+ T cells sorted from blood, sampled in a trial of the OX40 agonist ivuxolimab. The receptors here all came from an adult with an advanced solid tumor such as melanoma, head and neck, liver or kidney cancer.

The CDR3 coding sequence is TGCGCCAGCAGCCAAGATTCAGGGGAACTCGGGACTAGCGGGGGGGGAAATACGCAGTATTTT. As protein: CASSQDSGELGTSGGGNTQYF. This chain joins TRBV4-3 and TRBJ2-3, with 16 bases fitting TRBD2. CDR1 is LGHNA, CDR2 YSLEER, per germline. This CDR3 spans 21 amino acids. V shed 0 bases and J 7 bases; nucleotides not matched to a gene: 16.

The chain employs TRBV10-1 and TRBJ2-7; D is perhaps TRBD1 (5 bases). V lost 6 bases, J lost 4 bases, and 13 bases lay in between. Germline loops: CDR1 WNHNN, CDR2 SYGVQD (reference sequence). The CDR3 length is 13 residues. In DNA form, the CDR3 reads TGCGCCAGCAGGGTCTTAGGGGTTTACGAGCAGTACTTC. It codes for CASRVLGVYEQYF.

The genes are TRBV9 and TRBJ1-4; D may be TRBD1 (5 bases). The CDR3 sequence is 16 residues long. Trimming cost V 0 bases and J 7 bases, with 16 bases left between them. Germline loops: CDR1 SGDLS, CDR2 YYNGEE. The CDR3 DNA reads TGTGCCAGCAGCGTAGGGGAACAGGTACTGGGTGAAAAACTGTTTTTT. It encodes CASSVGEQVLGEKLFF. Full variable domain (missing parts from reference TRBV9 and TRBJ1-4): DSGVTQTPKHLITATGQRVTLRCSPRSGDLSVYWYQQSLDQGLQFLIQYYNGEERAKGNILERFSAQQFPDLHSELNLSSLELGDSALYFCASSVGEQVLGEKLFFGSGTQLSVL.

The chain employs TRBV5-6 and TRBJ2-7; the match to TRBD1 covers 7 bases. The ends lost 4 bases at V and 3 bases at J; junction bases unmatched: 4. Germline V gene sequence: CDR1 SGHDT, CDR2 YYEEEE. CDR3 length: 13 amino acids. The CDR3 DNA reads TGTGCCAGCAGCAAGGACAGGAACTACGAGCAGTACTTC. This sequence encodes CASSKDRNYEQYF.

This clone has only one observation. The chain uses TRBV4-3 and TRBJ2-7, with 8 nucleotides matching TRBD2. Germline V gene lookup returns CDR1 LGHNA and CDR2 YSLEER. V dropped 4 bases and J dropped 2; count of bases not matched to a gene: 16. The CDR3 is 18 amino acids. As DNA, the CDR3 is TGCGCCAGCAGCCTCATCCTCCCGGGAGGGACTTTACCCTACGAGCAGTACTTC. It translates to CASSLILPGGTLPYEQYF.

The chain couples TRBV10-2 to TRBJ2-1; tentatively, D is TRBD1 or TRBD2 (5 bases each). This CDR3 spans 12 amino acids. V was trimmed by 6 bases and J by 2 bases, leaving 5 bases between them. Germline lookup yields CDR1 WSHSY and CDR2 SAAADI. The CDR3 DNA follows: TGCGCCAGCAGGGGGGCCTACAATGAGCAGTTCTTC. This encodes CASRGAYNEQFF.

The V and J genes are TRBV7-9 and TRBJ2-1; D remains ambiguous. Trimming removed 5 bases at V and 3 bases at J, with 14 bases between. In germline, CDR1 is SEHNR, CDR2 FQNEAQ (reference sequence). This CDR3 is built from 15 residues. The CDR3 spells CASSGPGRFYNEQFF. CDR3 bases: TGTGCCAGCAGCGGCCCCGGTCGGTTCTACAATGAGCAGTTCTTC.

This rearrangement joins TRBV5-1 to TRBJ2-1, with 8 bases aligning to TRBD1. CDR3 length: 17 amino acids. Germline V gene sequence: CDR1 SGHRS, CDR2 YFSETQ. Trimming took 1 base from V and 4 from J; bases not matched to a gene: 10. For the CDR3, the DNA is TGCGCCAGCAGCTTGTCAGGGGGCGTAGGTCTGTACAATGAGCAGTTCTTC. The encoded protein is CASSLSGGVGLYNEQFF.

This clone is a singleton in its sample. The chain combines TRBV2 with TRBJ1-2; maybe TRBD1 (5 bases). Germline V gene data show CDR1 as SNHLY and CDR2 as FYNNEI. V lost 4 bases, J lost 11 bases, and 14 bases lay in between. The CDR3 spans 12 residues. The CDR3 coding sequence is TGTGCCAGCAGTGTCCCCTCAGGGCCATACACCTTC. Translated: CASSVPSGPYTF.

This clone was recorded once. This chain joins TRBV15 and TRBJ2-7; 10 bases align to TRBD1. The CDR3 is 15 residues long. Germline values: CDR1 LNHNV, CDR2 YYDKDF (reference sequence). With V trimmed by 5 bases and J by 0 bases, 4 bases remained unmatched. Written as DNA, the CDR3 is TGTGCCACCAGCCCCGGGACAGGGGTCTCCTACGAGCAGTACTTC. Encoded protein: CATSPGTGVSYEQYF.

The chain links TRBV6-5 to TRBJ1-2; 11 nucleotides align to TRBD1. The germline V gene has CDR1 MNHEY and CDR2 SVGAGI. Trimming cost V 0 bases and J 7 bases; bases outside gene matches: 4. The CDR3 extends over 15 amino acids. This CDR3 is CASSYSGQGARGYTF. Written as DNA, the CDR3 is TGTGCCAGCAGTTACTCTGGACAGGGGGCGCGTGGCTACACCTTC.

The chain has TRBV25-1 and TRBJ1-1; TRBD1 agrees at 7 bases. The CDR3 contains 14 residues. The ends lost 5 bases at V and 1 base at J; junction bases unmatched: 4. Germline-derived CDR1 and CDR2 are MGHDK and SYGVNS. The CDR3: CASSMGQKNTEAFF. The CDR3, as DNA: TGTGCCAGCAGTATGGGACAGAAGAACACTGAAGCTTTCTTT.

This chain links TRBV29-1 with TRBJ2-1, with 8 positions matching TRBD2. This CDR3 has 16 amino acids. From germline, CDR1 is SQVTM and CDR2 ANQGSEA. The ends lost 6 bases at V and 0 bases at J; junction bases unmatched: 10. CDR3 DNA: TGCAGCGTACCCGGGACTAGTCAGAGCTCCTACAATGAGCAGTTCTTC. It codes for CSVPGTSQSSYNEQFF.

The rearrangement joins TRBV5-6 to TRBJ2-7; 12 nucleotides agree with TRBD1. This CDR3 spans 16 amino acids. In germline, CDR1 is SGHDT, CDR2 YYEEEE. V shed 3 bases, J shed 6 bases, and the junction held 10 bases outside the gene matches. The CDR3 is CASSSPGQGARGEQYF. The DNA for the CDR3 is TGTGCCAGCAGCTCTCCGGGACAGGGGGCGAGGGGCGAGCAGTACTTC.

This clone was found once. The CDR3, as DNA: TGTGCCAGCAGCCTAGGCAGCGGGACAGGGTACGGCTACACCTTC. Its protein product is CASSLGSGTGYGYTF. The genes are TRBV6-5 and TRBJ1-2; 9 bases fit TRBD1. Germline assignment: CDR1 MNHEY and CDR2 SVGAGI. The J segment lost 8 bases and the V segment lost 6 bases, leaving 13 bases of the junction unmatched. There are 15 residues in the CDR3.

This chain links TRBV7-8 with TRBJ1-5; D gene unclear. The CDR3 has 15 residues. Germline CDR1 is SGHVS and CDR2 is FQNEAQ. V was clipped by 5 bases and J by 5 bases, with 16 bases between them. Here the CDR3 reads CASSPTRTYYQPQHF. DNA for the CDR3: TGTGCCAGCAGCCCGACTCGGACCTACTATCAGCCCCAGCATTTT.

The rearrangement links TRBV29-1 to TRBJ2-1; 7 bases are shared with TRBD2. V lost 3 bases to trimming and J lost 6 bases; unmatched junction nucleotides: 17. Germline values: CDR1 SQVTM, CDR2 ANQGSEA. The CDR3 contains 17 residues. The CDR3 DNA sequence: TGCAGCGTTGACCCCTTAACCTCGGCGGGGGACCCCAATGAGCAGTTCTTC. It codes for CSVDPLTSAGDPNEQFF.

This chain links TRBV5-1 with TRBJ1-1; maybe TRBD1 (6 bases). Germline CDR1 reads SGHRS; CDR2 reads YFSETQ. The CDR3 runs 11 residues. The V end was cut by 2 bases, the J end by 8 bases, with 7 bases between. CDR3 residues: CASSFGQEAFF. The DNA of the CDR3 is TGCGCCAGCAGCTTCGGACAGGAAGCTTTCTTT.

The rearrangement joins TRBV6-5 to TRBJ1-2; D gene uncertain. Deletions cut 2 bases from V and 4 bases from J, with 8 bases between. Germline assignment: CDR1 MNHEY and CDR2 SVGAGI. The CDR3 is 13 residues long. Written as DNA, the CDR3 is TGTGCCAGCAGTTACAAGGAAATCTATGGCTACACCTTC. Its translation: CASSYKEIYGYTF.

The chain couples TRBV19 to TRBJ1-1; D is undetermined. V dropped 3 bases and J dropped 0 bases, with 20 bases sitting between them. CDR1 LNHDA and CDR2 SQIVND come from the germline V gene (reference sequence). The CDR3 runs to 18 residues. The CDR3 is CASSIVGSGFRMNTEAFF. CDR3 DNA: TGTGCCAGTAGTATCGTGGGGTCGGGTTTCAGGATGAACACTGAAGCTTTCTTT.